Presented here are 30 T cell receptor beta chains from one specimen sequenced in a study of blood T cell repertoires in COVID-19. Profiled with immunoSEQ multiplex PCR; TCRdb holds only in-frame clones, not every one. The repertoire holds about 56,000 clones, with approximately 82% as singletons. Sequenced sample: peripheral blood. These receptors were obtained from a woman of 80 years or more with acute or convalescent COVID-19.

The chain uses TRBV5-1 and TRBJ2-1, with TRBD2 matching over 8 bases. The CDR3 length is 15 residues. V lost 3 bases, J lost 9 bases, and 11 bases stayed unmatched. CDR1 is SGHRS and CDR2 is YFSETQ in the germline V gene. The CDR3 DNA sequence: TGCGCCAGCAGCTCACTCCCCCTAGCGGGCCCTGAGCAGTTCTTC. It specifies CASSSLPLAGPEQFF.

CDR3 bases: TGTGCCAGCAGCTTAATAGCGGGAGGGCCGGGCACAGATACGCAGTATTTT. Its protein product is CASSLIAGGPGTDTQYF. The chain couples TRBV7-9 to TRBJ2-3; 11 bases line up with TRBD2. The junction had 5 bases not matched to a gene; V was cut back by 2 bases and J by 1 base. The CDR3 is 17 amino acids. Germline values: CDR1 SEHNR, CDR2 FQNEAQ (reference sequence).

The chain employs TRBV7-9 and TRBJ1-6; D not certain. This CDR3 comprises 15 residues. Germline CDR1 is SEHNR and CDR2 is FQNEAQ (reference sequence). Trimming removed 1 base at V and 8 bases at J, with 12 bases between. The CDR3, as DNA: TGTGCCAGCAGCTTAGATGCGGGGTCGGATTCACCCCTCCACTTT. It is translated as CASSLDAGSDSPLHF.

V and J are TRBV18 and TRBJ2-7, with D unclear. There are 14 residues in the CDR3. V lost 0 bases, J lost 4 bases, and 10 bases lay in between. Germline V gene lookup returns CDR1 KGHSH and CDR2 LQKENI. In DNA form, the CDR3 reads TGTGCCAGCTCACCACCTAGCACCCTATACGAGCAGTACTTC. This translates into CASSPPSTLYEQYF.

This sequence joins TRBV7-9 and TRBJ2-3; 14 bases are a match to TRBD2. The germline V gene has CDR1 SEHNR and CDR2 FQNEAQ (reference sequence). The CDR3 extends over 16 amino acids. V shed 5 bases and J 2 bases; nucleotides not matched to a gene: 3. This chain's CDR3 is CASSVTSGGVTDTQYF. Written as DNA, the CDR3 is TGTGCCAGCAGCGTGACTAGCGGGGGGGTCACAGATACGCAGTATTTT.

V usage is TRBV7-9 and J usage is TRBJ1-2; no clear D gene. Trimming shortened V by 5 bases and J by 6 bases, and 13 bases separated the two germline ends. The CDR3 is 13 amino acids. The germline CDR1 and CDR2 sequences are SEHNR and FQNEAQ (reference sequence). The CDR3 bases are TGTGCCAGCAGCCAGAACTACGCAGATGGCTACACCTTC. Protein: CASSQNYADGYTF. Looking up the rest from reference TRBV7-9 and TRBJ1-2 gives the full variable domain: DTGVSQNPRHKITKRGQNVTFRCDPISEHNRLYWYRQTLGQGPEFLTYFQNEAQLEKSRLLSDRFSAERPKGSFSTLEIQRTEQGDSAMYLCASSQNYADGYTFGSGTRLTVV.

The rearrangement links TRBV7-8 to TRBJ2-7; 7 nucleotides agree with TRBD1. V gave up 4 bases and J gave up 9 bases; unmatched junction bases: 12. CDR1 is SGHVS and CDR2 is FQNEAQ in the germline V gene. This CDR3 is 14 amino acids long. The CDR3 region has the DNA TGTGCCAGCAGCTCACGAGGACAGGTCGTAGGGCAGTACTTC. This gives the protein CASSSRGQVVGQYF. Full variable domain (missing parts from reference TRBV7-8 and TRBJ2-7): GAGVSQSPRYKVAKRGQDVALRCDPISGHVSLFWYQQALGQGPEFLTYFQNEAQLDKSGLPSDRFFAERPEGSVSTLKIQRTQQEDSAVYLCASSSRGQVVGQYFGPGTRLTVT.

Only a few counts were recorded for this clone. DNA for the CDR3: TGCAGTGCTAGTTTAGGGGGACCCACCGGGGAGCTGTTTTTT. It specifies CSASLGGPTGELFF. This chain uses TRBV20-1 with TRBJ2-2; TRBD1 might be the D (6 bases). The germline V and J ends were trimmed by 3 bases and 4 bases, with 12 bases remaining between them. There are 14 residues in the CDR3. CDR1 is DFQATT and CDR2 is SNEGSKA in the germline V gene (reference sequence).

CDR3 bases: TGTGCCAGCAGCTTGGTGGACAGGCAGAACACTGAAGCTTTCTTT. Translated: CASSLVDRQNTEAFF. The J gene is TRBJ1-1, the V gene TRBV5-6; 7 nucleotides match TRBD1. CDR1 is SGHDT and CDR2 is YYEEEE in the germline V gene. V shed 0 bases, J shed 1 base, and the junction held 3 bases outside the gene matches. The CDR3 spans 15 residues.

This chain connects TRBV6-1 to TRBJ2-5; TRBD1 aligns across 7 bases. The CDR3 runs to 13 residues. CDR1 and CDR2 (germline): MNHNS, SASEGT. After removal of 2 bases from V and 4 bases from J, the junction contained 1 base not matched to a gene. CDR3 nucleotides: TGTGCCAGCAGTGAAACAGGGGTAGAGACCCAGTACTTC. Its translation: CASSETGVETQYF.

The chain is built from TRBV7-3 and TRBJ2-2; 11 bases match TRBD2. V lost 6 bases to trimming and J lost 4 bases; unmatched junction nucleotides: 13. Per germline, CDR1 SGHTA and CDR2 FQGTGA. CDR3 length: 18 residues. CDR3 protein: CASRPITGTSGVTGELFF. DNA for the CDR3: TGTGCCAGCAGGCCTATAACCGGGACTAGCGGAGTCACCGGGGAGCTGTTTTTT.

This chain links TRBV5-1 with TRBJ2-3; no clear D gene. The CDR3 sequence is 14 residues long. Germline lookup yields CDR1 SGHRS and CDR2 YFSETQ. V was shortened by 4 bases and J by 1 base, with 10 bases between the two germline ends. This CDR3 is CASSPMAGTDTQYF. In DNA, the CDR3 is TGCGCCAGCAGCCCCATGGCGGGCACAGATACGCAGTATTTT.

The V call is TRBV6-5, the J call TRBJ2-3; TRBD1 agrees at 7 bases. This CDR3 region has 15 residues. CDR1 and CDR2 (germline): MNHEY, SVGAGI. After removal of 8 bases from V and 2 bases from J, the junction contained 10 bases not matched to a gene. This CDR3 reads CASRPGQAPTDTQYF. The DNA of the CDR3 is TGTGCCAGCCGTCCAGGACAGGCCCCCACAGATACGCAGTATTTT.

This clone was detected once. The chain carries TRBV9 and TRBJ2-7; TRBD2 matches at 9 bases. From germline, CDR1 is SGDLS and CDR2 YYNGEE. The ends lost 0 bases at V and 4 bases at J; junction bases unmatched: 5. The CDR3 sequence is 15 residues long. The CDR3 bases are TGTGCCAGCAGCGTAGTAGGGACTAGCTTTTACGAGCAGTACTTC. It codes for CASSVVGTSFYEQYF. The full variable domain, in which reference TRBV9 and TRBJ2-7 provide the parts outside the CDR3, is DSGVTQTPKHLITATGQRVTLRCSPRSGDLSVYWYQQSLDQGLQFLIQYYNGEERAKGNILERFSAQQFPDLHSELNLSSLELGDSALYFCASSVVGTSFYEQYFGPGTRLTVT.

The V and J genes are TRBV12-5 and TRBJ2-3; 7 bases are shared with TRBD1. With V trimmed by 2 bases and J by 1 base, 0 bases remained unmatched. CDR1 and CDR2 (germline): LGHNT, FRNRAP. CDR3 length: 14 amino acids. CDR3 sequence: CASGLQGGTDTQYF. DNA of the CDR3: TGTGCTAGTGGTTTGCAGGGGGGCACAGATACGCAGTATTTT.

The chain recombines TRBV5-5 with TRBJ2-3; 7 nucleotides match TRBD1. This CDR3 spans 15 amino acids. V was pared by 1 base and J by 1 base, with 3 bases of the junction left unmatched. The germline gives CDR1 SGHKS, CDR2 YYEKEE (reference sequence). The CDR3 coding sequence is TGTGCCAGCAGCTTGACAGGGGACCGCACAGATACGCAGTATTTT. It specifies CASSLTGDRTDTQYF.

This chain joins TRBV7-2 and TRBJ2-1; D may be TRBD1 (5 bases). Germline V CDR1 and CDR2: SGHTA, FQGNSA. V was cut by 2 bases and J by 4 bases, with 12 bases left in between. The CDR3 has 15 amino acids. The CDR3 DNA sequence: TGTGCCAGCAGCTTAACCCGCGACAGATACAATGAGCAGTTCTTC. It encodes CASSLTRDRYNEQFF.

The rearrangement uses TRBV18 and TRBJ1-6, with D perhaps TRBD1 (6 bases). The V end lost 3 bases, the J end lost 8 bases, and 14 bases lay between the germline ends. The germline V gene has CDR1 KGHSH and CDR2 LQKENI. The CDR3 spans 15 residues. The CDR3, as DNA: TGTGCCAGCTCACCCTGGCCGGGGGGCCATTCACCCCTCCACTTT. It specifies CASSPWPGGHSPLHF.

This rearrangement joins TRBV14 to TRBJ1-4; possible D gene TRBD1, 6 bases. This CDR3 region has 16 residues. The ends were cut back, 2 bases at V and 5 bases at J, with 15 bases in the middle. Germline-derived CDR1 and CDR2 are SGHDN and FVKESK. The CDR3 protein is CASSQLTFRGNEKLFF. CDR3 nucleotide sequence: TGTGCCAGCAGCCAACTTACCTTCAGGGGAAATGAAAAACTGTTTTTT.

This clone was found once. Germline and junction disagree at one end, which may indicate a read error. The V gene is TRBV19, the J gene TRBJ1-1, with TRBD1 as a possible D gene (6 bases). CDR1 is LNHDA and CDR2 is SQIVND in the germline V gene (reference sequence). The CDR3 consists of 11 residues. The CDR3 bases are TGTGCCAGTTTCAGGGACACGGAAGCTTTCTTT. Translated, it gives CASFRDTEAFF.

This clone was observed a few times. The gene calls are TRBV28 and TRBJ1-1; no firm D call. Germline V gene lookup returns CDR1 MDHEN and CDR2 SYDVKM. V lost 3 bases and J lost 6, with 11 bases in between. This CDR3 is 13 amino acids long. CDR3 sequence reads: CASSLGSLSEAFF. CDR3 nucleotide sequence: TGTGCCAGCAGTTTGGGTAGCCTTTCTGAAGCTTTCTTT.

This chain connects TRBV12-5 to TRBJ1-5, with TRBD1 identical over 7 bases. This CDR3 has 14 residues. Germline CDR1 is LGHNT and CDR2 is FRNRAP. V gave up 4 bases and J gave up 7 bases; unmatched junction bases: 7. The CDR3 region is CASGSWTGQQPQHF. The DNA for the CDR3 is TGTGCTAGTGGTTCTTGGACAGGACAACAGCCCCAGCATTTT.

For the CDR3, the DNA is TGTGCCAGTAGTTGGGCATCTAATCAGCCCCAGCATTTT. It translates to CASSWASNQPQHF. This chain joins TRBV19 and TRBJ1-5; D is unclear. Trimming pared 5 bases from V and 4 bases from J, leaving 9 bases between. Per the germline V gene, CDR1 is LNHDA and CDR2 is SQIVND (reference sequence). The CDR3 totals 13 residues.

The CDR3 nucleotides read TGTGCCAGCAGCTTGAATCTTAGGACAGGGGGCTCTGGGGCCAACGTCCTGACTTTC. Amino acids: CASSLNLRTGGSGANVLTF. The chain couples TRBV5-5 to TRBJ2-6, with 10 bases identical to TRBD1. Unmatched junction bases numbered 7, after V lost 1 base and J lost 0 bases. The CDR3 consists of 19 residues. CDR1 SGHKS and CDR2 YYEKEE come from the germline V gene (reference sequence).

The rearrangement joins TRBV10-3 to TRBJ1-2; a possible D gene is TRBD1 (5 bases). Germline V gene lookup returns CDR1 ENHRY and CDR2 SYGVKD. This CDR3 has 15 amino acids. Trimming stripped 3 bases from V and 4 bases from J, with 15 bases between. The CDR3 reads CAISDSGVGSYGYTF. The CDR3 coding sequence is TGTGCCATCAGTGACTCGGGGGTGGGATCCTATGGCTACACCTTC.

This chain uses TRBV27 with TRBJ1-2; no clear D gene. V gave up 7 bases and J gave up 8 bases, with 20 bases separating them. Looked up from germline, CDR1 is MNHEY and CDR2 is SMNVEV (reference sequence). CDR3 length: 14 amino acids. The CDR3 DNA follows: TGTGCCAGCACCGAACACAGTGGCAGAAGCGGCTACACCTTC. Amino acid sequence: CASTEHSGRSGYTF.

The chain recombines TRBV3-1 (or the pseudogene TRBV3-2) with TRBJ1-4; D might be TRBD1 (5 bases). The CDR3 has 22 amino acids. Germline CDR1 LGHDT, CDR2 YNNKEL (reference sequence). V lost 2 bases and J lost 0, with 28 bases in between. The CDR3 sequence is CASSQRYWGGQGPKATNEKLFF. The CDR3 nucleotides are TGTGCCAGCAGCCAACGCTATTGGGGGGGTCAAGGACCCAAAGCAACTAATGAAAAACTGTTTTTT.

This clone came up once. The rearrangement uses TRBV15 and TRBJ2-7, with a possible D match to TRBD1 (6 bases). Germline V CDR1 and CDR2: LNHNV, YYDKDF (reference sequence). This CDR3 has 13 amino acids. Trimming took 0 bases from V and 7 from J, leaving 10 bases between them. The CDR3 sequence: CATSRELRGEQYF. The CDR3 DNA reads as TGTGCCACCAGCAGAGAACTGAGGGGGGAGCAGTACTTC. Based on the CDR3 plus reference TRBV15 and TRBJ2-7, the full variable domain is DAMVIQNPRYQVTQFGKPVTLSCSQTLNHNVMYWYQQKSSQAPKLLFHYYDKDFNNEADTPDNFQSRRPNTSFCFLDIRSPGLGDTAMYLCATSRELRGEQYFGPGTRLTVT.

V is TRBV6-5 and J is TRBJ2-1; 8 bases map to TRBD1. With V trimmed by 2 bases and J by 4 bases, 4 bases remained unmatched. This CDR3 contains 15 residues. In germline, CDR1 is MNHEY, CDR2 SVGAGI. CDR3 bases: TGTGCCAGCAGTTACACAAGACAGGGGTACAATGAGCAGTTCTTC. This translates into CASSYTRQGYNEQFF.

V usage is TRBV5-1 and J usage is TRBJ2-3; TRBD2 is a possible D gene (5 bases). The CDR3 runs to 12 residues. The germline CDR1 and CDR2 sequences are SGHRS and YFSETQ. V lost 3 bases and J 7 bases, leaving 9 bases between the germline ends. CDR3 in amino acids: CASSSDSNTQYF. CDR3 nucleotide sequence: TGCGCCAGCAGCTCGGACTCAAATACGCAGTATTTT.